What follows are 2 T cell receptor beta chains derived from one specimen sequenced in a study of response to subunit inactivated influenza vaccine. TCRdb reanalysed the RT-PCR reads using MiXCR and keeps one entry per CDR3 protein. The profile covers roughly 290,000 distinct CDR3 sequences, with about a fifth appearing a single time and roughly 10% taken by the ten largest. This specimen consisted of PBMCs from blood, obtained less than 22 months after vaccination. All receptors come from a man in his fifties or sixties who received an inactivated influenza vaccine.

This clonotype was seen a few times. The chain uses TRBV20-1 and TRBJ1-4; D gene ambiguous. This CDR3 comprises 14 residues. Trimming left V 3 bases short and J 4 bases short, with 12 bases between. The germline V gene encodes CDR1 DFQATT and CDR2 SNEGSKA (reference sequence). The chain's CDR3 is CSASIATNNEKLFF. CDR3 bases: TGCAGTGCTAGTATCGCAACCAATAATGAAAAACTGTTTTTT.

The chain uses TRBV12-3 or TRBV12-4 and TRBJ1-2; D call uncertain. The CDR3 runs 12 residues. Trimming removed 4 bases from V and 4 bases from J, with 7 bases in between. The CDR3 DNA is TGTGCCAGCAGTTGGGGTGGCTATGGCTACACCTTC. Residues: CASSWGGYGYTF.